The 21 T cell receptor beta chains presented below share a single source sample, sequenced in a study of siplizumab effects on memory and regulatory T cells. Clones were read by immunoSEQ multiplex PCR, and TCRdb kept only the in-frame ones, dropping some. The sample has approximately 100,000 clones, 80% to 95% seen once; the top ten hold about 11%. Sequenced input: non-Treg CD4+ T cells sorted from blood. The receptors were sampled from a human donor in good health.

The gene calls are TRBV7-9 and TRBJ2-1; a possible D gene is TRBD2 (6 bases). This CDR3 region has 15 residues. Trimming removed 1 base from V and 7 bases from J, with 14 bases in between. From germline, CDR1 is SEHNR and CDR2 FQNEAQ (reference sequence). The CDR3 region is CASSLDGRMINEQFF. CDR3 DNA: TGTGCCAGCAGCTTAGACGGGAGAATGATAAATGAGCAGTTCTTC.

V and J are TRBV30 and TRBJ2-7; 7 bases are a match to TRBD2. The J segment lost 9 bases and the V segment lost 0 bases, leaving 17 bases of the junction unmatched. CDR3 length: 16 residues. Germline values: CDR1 GTSNPN, CDR2 SVGIG (reference sequence). The CDR3 here is CAWSVRASGAYVGQYF. The DNA for the CDR3 is TGTGCCTGGAGTGTACGGGCCAGCGGGGCGTACGTCGGGCAGTACTTC.

V is TRBV18 and J is TRBJ1-2; tentatively, D is TRBD1 (6 bases). The CDR3 runs 12 residues. Germline V lookup: CDR1 KGHSH, CDR2 LQKENI. The V and J ends lost 5 bases and 6 bases respectively, with 10 bases between them. The CDR3 bases are TGTGCCAGCTCATACAGGGACCATGGCTACACCTTC. Translated: CASSYRDHGYTF. Variable domain in full (rest from reference TRBV18 and TRBJ1-2): NAGVMQNPRHLVRRRGQEARLRCSPMKGHSHVYWYRQLPEEGLKFMVYLQKENIIDESGMPKERFSAEFPKEGPSILRIQQVVRGDSAAYFCASSYRDHGYTFGSGTRLTVV.

As concerns this clone: Other DNA sequences in the same sample also yield this CDR3. J is TRBJ1-2 and V is TRBV5-1; D ambiguous. The CDR3 is made up of 14 amino acids. Germline V gene lookup returns CDR1 SGHRS and CDR2 YFSETQ. V was cut by 3 bases and J by 1 base, with 10 bases left in between. The CDR3 sequence: CASSSSGGNYGYTF. In DNA form, the CDR3 reads TGCGCCAGCAGCTCGTCGGGAGGTAACTATGGCTACACCTTC. Full variable domain (missing parts from reference TRBV5-1 and TRBJ1-2): KAGVTQTPRYLIKTRGQQVTLSCSPISGHRSVSWYQQTPGQGLQFLFEYFSETQRNKGNFPGRFSGRQFSNSRSEMNVSTLELGDSALYLCASSSSGGNYGYTFGSGTRLTVV.

The chain couples TRBV19 to TRBJ2-1, with a possible D match to TRBD1 (6 bases). Germline V gene data show CDR1 as LNHDA and CDR2 as SQIVND (reference sequence). There are 13 residues in the CDR3. Trimming took 6 bases from V and 6 from J, leaving 12 bases between them. This chain's CDR3 is CASRKTGPNEQFF. The CDR3 coding sequence is TGTGCCAGTAGAAAAACAGGGCCCAATGAGCAGTTCTTC. The variable domain in full, completed from reference TRBV19 and TRBJ2-1, reads DGGITQSPKYLFRKEGQNVTLSCEQNLNHDAMYWYRQDPGQGLRLIYYSQIVNDFQKGDIAEGYSVSREKKESFPLTVTSAQKNPTAFYLCASRKTGPNEQFFGPGTRLTVL.

This clone was counted many times. V is TRBV2 and J is TRBJ1-1; D not certain. Germline values: CDR1 SNHLY, CDR2 FYNNEI. This CDR3 contains 13 residues. Trimming pared 4 bases from V and 10 bases from J, leaving 16 bases between. The CDR3 is CASSAGPRGGAFF. For the CDR3, the DNA is TGTGCCAGCAGTGCCGGGCCTCGAGGAGGAGCTTTCTTT.

The chain combines TRBV5-6 with TRBJ2-7; no firm D call. This CDR3 is built from 13 residues. Trimming left V 0 bases short and J 2 bases short, with 6 bases between. CDR1 is SGHDT, CDR2 YYEEEE, per germline. The CDR3 sequence: CASSLASTYEQYF. CDR3 DNA: TGTGCCAGCAGCTTGGCCAGTACCTACGAGCAGTACTTC.

The rearrangement links TRBV18 to TRBJ2-3; no clear D. Trimming took 0 bases from V and 4 from J, leaving 11 bases between them. Germline V lookup: CDR1 KGHSH, CDR2 LQKENI. The CDR3 loop spans 15 amino acids. Written as DNA, the CDR3 is TGTGCCAGCTCACCACCGCAAGCGTCTGCAGATACGCAGTATTTT. Protein sequence: CASSPPQASADTQYF.

The V and J genes are TRBV19 and TRBJ2-3, with 9 bases aligning to TRBD2. CDR3 length: 16 residues. V lost 4 bases and J lost 5; bases outside the gene matches: 10. CDR1 and CDR2 (germline): LNHDA, SQIVND (reference sequence). Here the CDR3 reads CASSTRPSGKVDTQYF. CDR3 coding DNA: TGTGCCAGTAGTACCCGTCCTAGCGGGAAGGTAGATACGCAGTATTTT.

The V gene is TRBV19, the J gene TRBJ1-5; a weak D match, TRBD1 (5 bases). Looked up from germline, CDR1 is LNHDA and CDR2 is SQIVND (reference sequence). V lost 10 bases to trimming and J lost 2 bases, with 24 bases between them. The CDR3 contains 17 residues. The CDR3 DNA reads TGTGCCACCCGACAGTCCGGACTCAGCCCGGGCAATCAGCCCCAGCATTTT. This codes for CATRQSGLSPGNQPQHF. The full variable domain, completed using reference TRBV19 and TRBJ1-5, is DGGITQSPKYLFRKEGQNVTLSCEQNLNHDAMYWYRQDPGQGLRLIYYSQIVNDFQKGDIAEGYSVSREKKESFPLTVTSAQKNPTAFYLCATRQSGLSPGNQPQHFGDGTRLSIL.

V gene TRBV2 combines with J gene TRBJ1-1; D unresolved. With 0 bases removed from V and 4 bases from J, the gap between germline ends came to 6 bases. CDR3 length equals 13 residues. Germline assignment: CDR1 SNHLY and CDR2 FYNNEI. The CDR3 DNA reads as TGTGCCAGCAGTGAAGCCGGGCCCACTGAAGCTTTCTTT. As protein: CASSEAGPTEAFF.

This rearrangement joins TRBV11-2 to TRBJ2-1; D might be TRBD2 (5 bases). The V gene's germline CDR1 is SGHAT and CDR2 FQNNGV. This CDR3 spans 15 amino acids. V lost 0 bases and J 9 bases, leaving 15 bases between the germline ends. The CDR3 DNA follows: TGTGCCAGCAGCTTAGACCTAGGAGGTCTTGTTGAGCAGTTCTTC. Residues: CASSLDLGGLVEQFF.

This clone was recorded only once. V usage is TRBV9 and J usage is TRBJ2-1; 7 positions match TRBD1. Per the germline V gene, CDR1 is SGDLS and CDR2 is YYNGEE. The CDR3 totals 19 residues. The V gene end was trimmed by 0 bases and the J gene end by 3 bases; junction bases not matched to a gene: 15. CDR3 in amino acids: CASSVENGGQAAVYNEQFF. The CDR3 coding sequence is TGTGCCAGCAGCGTAGAAAATGGTGGACAGGCAGCCGTCTACAATGAGCAGTTCTTC.

The rearrangement uses TRBV28 and TRBJ2-3, with 8 nucleotides matching TRBD2. The CDR3 totals 16 residues. In germline, CDR1 is MDHEN, CDR2 SYDVKM. The V and J ends lost 7 bases and 5 bases, in that order; junction bases with no gene match: 14. Written as DNA, the CDR3 is TGTGCCAGCACCAACCCTCTAGCGGGCTGGGGAGATACGCAGTATTTT. Its protein product is CASTNPLAGWGDTQYF.

The J gene is TRBJ1-3, the V gene TRBV7-2, with 7 bases identical to TRBD1. Germline trimming cut 5 bases from V and 2 bases from J; bases unmatched to any gene: 6. Germline V gene sequence: CDR1 SGHTA, CDR2 FQGNSA. The CDR3 spans 15 residues. The chain's CDR3 is CASSPGQVPGNTIYF. CDR3 sequence (DNA): TGTGCCAGCAGCCCTGGACAGGTCCCTGGAAACACCATATATTTT.

V and J are TRBV28 and TRBJ1-1; D is possibly TRBD1 (5 bases). With 6 bases removed from V and 1 base from J, the gap between germline ends came to 15 bases. Germline CDR1 and CDR2: MDHEN and SYDVKM. CDR3 length: 15 amino acids. CDR3 sequence reads: CASRASGAPNTEAFF. CDR3 nucleotides: TGTGCCAGCAGAGCAAGCGGGGCACCGAACACTGAAGCTTTCTTT.

The chain employs TRBV7-8 and TRBJ2-1, with 8 bases aligning to TRBD2. Germline lookup yields CDR1 SGHVS and CDR2 FQNEAQ. Losses at the gene ends were 2 bases for V and 7 bases for J; bases not matched to a gene: 10. This CDR3 is 16 amino acids long. CDR3 in DNA: TGTGCCAGCAGCTTATCGGGGGGCGGGAGGCAGAATGAGCAGTTCTTC. Its protein is CASSLSGGGRQNEQFF.

This chain joins TRBV6-5 and TRBJ2-1; D is perhaps TRBD1 (6 bases). The germline CDR1 and CDR2 sequences are MNHEY and SVGAGI. The CDR3 sequence is 12 residues long. Trimming stripped 4 bases from V and 12 bases from J, with 13 bases between. Here the CDR3 DNA reads TGTGCCAGCAGTTCAGGGGTAAGGGGGCAGTTCTTC. Its protein is CASSSGVRGQFF.

Only one count was recorded for this clone. The V gene is TRBV5-1, the J gene TRBJ2-1, with no clear D. Trimming left V 4 bases short and J 9 bases short, with 17 bases between. This CDR3 has 14 residues. Looked up from germline, CDR1 is SGHRS and CDR2 is YFSETQ. In nucleotides, the CDR3 is TGCGCCAGCAGCGGCGGACGTGGGTTCGCTGAGCAGTTCTTC. This encodes CASSGGRGFAEQFF.

The chain has TRBV19 and TRBJ2-5; D is unclear. V was trimmed by 3 bases and J by 0 bases, leaving 5 bases between them. The CDR3 sequence is 13 residues long. Germline lookup yields CDR1 LNHDA and CDR2 SQIVND (reference sequence). Written as DNA, the CDR3 is TGTGCCAGTAGTATCGCAGACCAAGAGACCCAGTACTTC. Protein product: CASSIADQETQYF.

This clone has a single count. The chain links TRBV6-5 to TRBJ2-1; TRBD2 matches at 8 bases. V lost 6 bases and J lost 4; bases outside the gene matches: 8. The length of the CDR3 is 15 residues. Germline CDR1 and CDR2: MNHEY and SVGAGI. The CDR3 loop reads CASRLGASGYNEQFF. Written as DNA, the CDR3 is TGTGCCAGCAGGCTTGGGGCTAGCGGGTACAATGAGCAGTTCTTC.